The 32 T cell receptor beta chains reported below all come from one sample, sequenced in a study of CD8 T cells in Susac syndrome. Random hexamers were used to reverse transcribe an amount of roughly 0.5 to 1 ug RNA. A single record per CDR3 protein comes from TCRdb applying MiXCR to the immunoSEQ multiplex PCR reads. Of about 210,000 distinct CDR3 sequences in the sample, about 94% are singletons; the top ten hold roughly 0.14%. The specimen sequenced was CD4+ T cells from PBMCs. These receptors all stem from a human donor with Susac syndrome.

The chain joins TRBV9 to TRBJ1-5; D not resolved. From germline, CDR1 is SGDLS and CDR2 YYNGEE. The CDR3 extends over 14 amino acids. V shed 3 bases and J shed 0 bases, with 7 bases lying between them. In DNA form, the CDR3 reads TGTGCCAGCAGCGGTGGAGGTAGCAATCAGCCCCAGCATTTT. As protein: CASSGGGSNQPQHF.

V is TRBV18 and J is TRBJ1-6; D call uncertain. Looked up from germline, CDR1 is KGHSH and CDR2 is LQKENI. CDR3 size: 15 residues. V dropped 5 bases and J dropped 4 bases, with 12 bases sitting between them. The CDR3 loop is CASSFNREYNSPLHF. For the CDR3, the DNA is TGTGCCAGCTCATTCAACCGGGAGTATAATTCACCCCTCCACTTT.

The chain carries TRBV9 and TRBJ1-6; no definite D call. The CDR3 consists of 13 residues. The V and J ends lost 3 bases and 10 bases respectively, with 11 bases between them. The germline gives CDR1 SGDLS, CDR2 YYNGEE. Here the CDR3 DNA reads TGTGCCAGCAGCGGTCAAGAAGGATCACCCCTCCACTTT. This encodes CASSGQEGSPLHF.

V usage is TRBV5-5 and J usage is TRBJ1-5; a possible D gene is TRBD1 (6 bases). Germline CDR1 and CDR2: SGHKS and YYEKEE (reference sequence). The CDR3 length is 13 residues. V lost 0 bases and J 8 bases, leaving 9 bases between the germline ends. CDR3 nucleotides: TGTGCCAGCAGCTTGGACAGGGTTGAGCCCCAGCATTTT. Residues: CASSLDRVEPQHF.

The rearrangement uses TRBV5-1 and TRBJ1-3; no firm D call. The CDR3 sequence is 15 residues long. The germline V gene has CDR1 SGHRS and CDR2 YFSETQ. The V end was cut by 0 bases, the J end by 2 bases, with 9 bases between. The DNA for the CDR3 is TGCGCCAGCAGCTTGGACGGCTTACCTGGAAACACCATATATTTT. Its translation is CASSLDGLPGNTIYF.

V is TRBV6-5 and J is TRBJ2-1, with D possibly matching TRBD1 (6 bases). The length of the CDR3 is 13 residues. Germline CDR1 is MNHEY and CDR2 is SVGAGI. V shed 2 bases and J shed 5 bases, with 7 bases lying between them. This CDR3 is CASSYRDNNEQFF. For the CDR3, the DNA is TGTGCCAGCAGTTACCGGGACAACAATGAGCAGTTCTTC.

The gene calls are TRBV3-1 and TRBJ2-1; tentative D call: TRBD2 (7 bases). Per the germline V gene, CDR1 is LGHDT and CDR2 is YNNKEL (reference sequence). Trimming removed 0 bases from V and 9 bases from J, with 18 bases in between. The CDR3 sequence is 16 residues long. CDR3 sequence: CASSQEGGVGLSEQFF. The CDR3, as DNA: TGTGCCAGCAGCCAAGAAGGGGGGGTGGGTCTCAGTGAGCAGTTCTTC.

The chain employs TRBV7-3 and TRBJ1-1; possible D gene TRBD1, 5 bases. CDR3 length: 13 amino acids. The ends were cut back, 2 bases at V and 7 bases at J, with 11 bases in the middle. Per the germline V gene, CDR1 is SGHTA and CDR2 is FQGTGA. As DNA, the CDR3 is TGTGCCAGCAGCTTAGGGGCCGGCTATGAAGCTTTCTTT. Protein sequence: CASSLGAGYEAFF.

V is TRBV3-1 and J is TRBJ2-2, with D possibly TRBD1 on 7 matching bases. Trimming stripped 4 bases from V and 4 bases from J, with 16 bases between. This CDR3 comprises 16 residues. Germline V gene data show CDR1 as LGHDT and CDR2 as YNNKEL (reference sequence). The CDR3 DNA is TGTGCCAGCAGCCCAAGTCAGCAGGGGGGCACCGGGGAGCTGTTTTTT. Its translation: CASSPSQQGGTGELFF. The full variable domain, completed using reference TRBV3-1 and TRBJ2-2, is DTAVSQTPKYLVTQMGNDKSIKCEQNLGHDTMYWYKQDSKKFLKIMFSYNNKELIINETVPNRFSPKSPDKAHLNLHINSLELGDSAVYFCASSPSQQGGTGELFFGEGSRLTVL.

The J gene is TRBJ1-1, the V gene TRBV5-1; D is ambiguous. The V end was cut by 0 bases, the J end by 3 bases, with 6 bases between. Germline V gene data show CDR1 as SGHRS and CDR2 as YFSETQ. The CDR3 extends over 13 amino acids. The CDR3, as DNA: TGCGCCAGCAGCTTGGAGGTGGACACTGAAGCTTTCTTT. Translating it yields CASSLEVDTEAFF.

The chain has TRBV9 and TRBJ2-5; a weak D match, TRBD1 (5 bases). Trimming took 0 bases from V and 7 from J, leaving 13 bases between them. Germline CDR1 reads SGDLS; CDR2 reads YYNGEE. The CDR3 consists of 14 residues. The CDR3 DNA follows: TGTGCCAGCAGCGTAGGTGCAGGGCCGGCGACCCAGTACTTC. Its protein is CASSVGAGPATQYF.

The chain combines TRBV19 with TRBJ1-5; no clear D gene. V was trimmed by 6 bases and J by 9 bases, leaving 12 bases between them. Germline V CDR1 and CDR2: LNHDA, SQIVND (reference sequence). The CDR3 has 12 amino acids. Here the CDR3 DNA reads TGTGCCAGTAGGGAAGGTCGTGGGCCCCAGCATTTT. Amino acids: CASREGRGPQHF.

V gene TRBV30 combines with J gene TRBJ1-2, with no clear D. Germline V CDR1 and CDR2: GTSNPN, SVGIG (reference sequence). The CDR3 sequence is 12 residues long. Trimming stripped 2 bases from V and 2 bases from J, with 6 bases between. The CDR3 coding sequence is TGTGCCTGGAGTCCAAAGAACTATGGCTACACCTTC. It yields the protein CAWSPKNYGYTF.

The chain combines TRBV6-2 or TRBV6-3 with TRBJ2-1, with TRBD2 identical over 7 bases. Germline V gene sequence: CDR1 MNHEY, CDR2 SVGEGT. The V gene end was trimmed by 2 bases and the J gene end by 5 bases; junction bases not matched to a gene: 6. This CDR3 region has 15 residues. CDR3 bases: TGTGCCAGCAGTTACCGGGGGGATGTGGACAATGAGCAGTTCTTC. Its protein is CASSYRGDVDNEQFF.

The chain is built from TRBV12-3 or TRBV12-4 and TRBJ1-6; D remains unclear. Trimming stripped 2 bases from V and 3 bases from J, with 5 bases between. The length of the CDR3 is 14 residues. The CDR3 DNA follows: TGTGCCAGCAGTTTAACCAGCTATAATTCACCCCTCCACTTT. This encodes CASSLTSYNSPLHF.

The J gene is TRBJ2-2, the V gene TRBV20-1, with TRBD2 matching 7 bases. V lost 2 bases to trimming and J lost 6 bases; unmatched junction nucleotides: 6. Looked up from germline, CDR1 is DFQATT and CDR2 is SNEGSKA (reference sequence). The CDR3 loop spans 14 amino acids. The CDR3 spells CSARQGGKAGELFF. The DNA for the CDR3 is TGCAGTGCTAGACAGGGAGGGAAGGCCGGGGAGCTGTTTTTT.

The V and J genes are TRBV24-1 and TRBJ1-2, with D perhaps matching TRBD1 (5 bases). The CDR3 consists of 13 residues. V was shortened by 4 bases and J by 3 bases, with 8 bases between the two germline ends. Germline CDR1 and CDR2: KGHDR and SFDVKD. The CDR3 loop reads CATSDGADYGYTF. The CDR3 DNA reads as TGTGCCACCAGTGACGGGGCCGACTATGGCTACACCTTC.

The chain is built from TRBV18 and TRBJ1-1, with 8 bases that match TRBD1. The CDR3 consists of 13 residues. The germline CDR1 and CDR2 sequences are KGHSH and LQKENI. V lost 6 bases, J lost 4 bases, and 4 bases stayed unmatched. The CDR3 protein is CASSQGASTEAFF. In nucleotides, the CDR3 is TGTGCCAGCTCCCAGGGGGCAAGCACTGAAGCTTTCTTT. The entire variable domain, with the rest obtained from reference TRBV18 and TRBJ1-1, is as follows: NAGVMQNPRHLVRRRGQEARLRCSPMKGHSHVYWYRQLPEEGLKFMVYLQKENIIDESGMPKERFSAEFPKEGPSILRIQQVVRGDSAAYFCASSQGASTEAFFGQGTRLTVV.

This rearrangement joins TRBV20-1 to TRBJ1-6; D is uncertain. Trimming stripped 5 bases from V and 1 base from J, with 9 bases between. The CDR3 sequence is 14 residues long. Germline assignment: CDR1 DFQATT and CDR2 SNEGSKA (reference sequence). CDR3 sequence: CSAGGGSYNSPLHF. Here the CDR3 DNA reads TGCAGTGCTGGAGGTGGGTCCTATAATTCACCCCTCCACTTT.

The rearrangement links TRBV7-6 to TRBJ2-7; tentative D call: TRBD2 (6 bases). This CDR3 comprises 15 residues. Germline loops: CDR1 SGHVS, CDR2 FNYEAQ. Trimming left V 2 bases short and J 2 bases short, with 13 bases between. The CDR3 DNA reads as TGTGCCAGCAGCTTATCCAGCGGGTCAGCCTACGAGCAGTACTTC. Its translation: CASSLSSGSAYEQYF.

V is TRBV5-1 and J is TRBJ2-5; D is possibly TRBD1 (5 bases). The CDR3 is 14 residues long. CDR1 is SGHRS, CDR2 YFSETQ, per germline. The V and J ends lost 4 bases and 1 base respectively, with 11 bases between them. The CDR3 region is CASSSLTAQETQYF. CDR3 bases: TGCGCCAGCAGCAGCCTGACAGCCCAAGAGACCCAGTACTTC. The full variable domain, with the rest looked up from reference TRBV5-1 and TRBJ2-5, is KAGVTQTPRYLIKTRGQQVTLSCSPISGHRSVSWYQQTPGQGLQFLFEYFSETQRNKGNFPGRFSGRQFSNSRSEMNVSTLELGDSALYLCASSSLTAQETQYFGPGTRLLVL.

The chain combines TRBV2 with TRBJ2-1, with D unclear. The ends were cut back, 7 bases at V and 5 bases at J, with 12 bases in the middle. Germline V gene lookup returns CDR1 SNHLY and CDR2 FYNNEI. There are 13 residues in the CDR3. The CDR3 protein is CASMPLVDNEQFF. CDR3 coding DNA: TGTGCCAGCATGCCATTAGTGGACAATGAGCAGTTCTTC.

The CDR3 DNA is TGCGCCAGCAGTGCAGGTGGAAACACCATATATTTT. It specifies CASSAGGNTIYF. This sequence joins TRBV10-2 and TRBJ1-3; no reliable D call. Trimming took 4 bases from V and 3 from J, leaving 4 bases between them. CDR3 length equals 12 residues. Germline CDR1 is WSHSY and CDR2 is SAAADI.

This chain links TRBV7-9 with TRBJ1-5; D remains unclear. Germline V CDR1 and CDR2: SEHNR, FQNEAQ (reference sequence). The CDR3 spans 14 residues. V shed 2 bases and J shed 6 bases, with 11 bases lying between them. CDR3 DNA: TGTGCCAGCAGCTTAATGGGGTTTGCTCAGCCCCAGCATTTT. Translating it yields CASSLMGFAQPQHF.

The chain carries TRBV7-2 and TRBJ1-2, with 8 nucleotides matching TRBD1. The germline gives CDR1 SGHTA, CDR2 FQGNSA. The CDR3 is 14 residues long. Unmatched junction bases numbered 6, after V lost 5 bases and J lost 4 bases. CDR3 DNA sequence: TGTGCCAGCAGCGTCCGGGACAGGCCCTATGGCTACACCTTC. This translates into CASSVRDRPYGYTF.

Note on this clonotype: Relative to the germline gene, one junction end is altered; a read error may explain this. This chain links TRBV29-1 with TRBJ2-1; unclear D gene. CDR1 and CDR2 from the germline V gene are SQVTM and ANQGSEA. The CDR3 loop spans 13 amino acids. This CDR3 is CSAYNLAVGRPIF. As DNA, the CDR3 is TGCAGCGCGTATAATCTTGCGGTTGGTCGTCCGATCTTC.

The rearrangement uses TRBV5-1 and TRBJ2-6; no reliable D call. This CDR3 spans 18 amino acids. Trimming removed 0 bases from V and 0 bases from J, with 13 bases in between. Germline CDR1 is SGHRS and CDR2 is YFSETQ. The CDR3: CASSLEPGAHSGANVLTF. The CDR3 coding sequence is TGCGCCAGCAGCTTGGAGCCGGGTGCACACTCTGGGGCCAACGTCCTGACTTTC. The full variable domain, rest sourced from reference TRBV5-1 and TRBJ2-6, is KAGVTQTPRYLIKTRGQQVTLSCSPISGHRSVSWYQQTPGQGLQFLFEYFSETQRNKGNFPGRFSGRQFSNSRSEMNVSTLELGDSALYLCASSLEPGAHSGANVLTFGAGSRLTVL.

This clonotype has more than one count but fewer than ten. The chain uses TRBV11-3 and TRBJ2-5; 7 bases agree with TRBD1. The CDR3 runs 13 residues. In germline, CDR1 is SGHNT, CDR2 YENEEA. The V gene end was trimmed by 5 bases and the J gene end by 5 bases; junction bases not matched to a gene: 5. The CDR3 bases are TGTGCCAGCAGCCCCGGACAGGTTGAGACCCAGTACTTC. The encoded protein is CASSPGQVETQYF. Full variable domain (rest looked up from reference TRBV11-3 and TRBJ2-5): EAGVVQSPRYKIIEKKQPVAFWCNPISGHNTLYWYLQNLGQGPELLIRYENEEAVDDSQLPKDRFSAERLKGVDSTLKIQPAELGDSAVYLCASSPGQVETQYFGPGTRLLVL.

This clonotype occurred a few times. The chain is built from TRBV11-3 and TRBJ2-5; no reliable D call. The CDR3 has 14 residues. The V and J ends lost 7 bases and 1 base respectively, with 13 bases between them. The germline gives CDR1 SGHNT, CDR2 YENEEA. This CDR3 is CASTGRTSQETQYF. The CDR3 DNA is TGTGCCAGCACCGGACGTACGAGCCAAGAGACCCAGTACTTC.

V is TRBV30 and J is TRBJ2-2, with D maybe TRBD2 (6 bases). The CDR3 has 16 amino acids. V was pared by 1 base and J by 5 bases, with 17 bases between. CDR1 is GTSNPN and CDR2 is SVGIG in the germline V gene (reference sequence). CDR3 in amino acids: CAWSGRGKGRTGELFF. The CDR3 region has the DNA TGTGCCTGGAGTGGACGGGGGAAAGGTCGAACCGGGGAGCTGTTTTTT.

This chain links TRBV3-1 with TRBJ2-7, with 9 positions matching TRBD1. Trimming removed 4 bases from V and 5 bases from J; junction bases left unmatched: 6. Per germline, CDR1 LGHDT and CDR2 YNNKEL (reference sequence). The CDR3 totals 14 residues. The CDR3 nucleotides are TGTGCCAGCAGCCTCGGGACAGGGTTGGACGAGCAGTACTTC. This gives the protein CASSLGTGLDEQYF.

The CDR3 here is CASSQGGYPRETQYF. The CDR3 DNA is TGTGCCAGCAGCCAAGGGGGGTATCCCCGGGAGACCCAGTACTTC. The rearrangement uses TRBV7-9 and TRBJ2-5; D possibly matches TRBD1 or TRBD2 (6 bases each). The CDR3 contains 15 residues. Germline V gene sequence: CDR1 SEHNR, CDR2 FQNEAQ (reference sequence). Trimming pared 5 bases from V and 5 bases from J, leaving 18 bases between.